These 3 T cell receptor beta chains were sequenced from one sample in a study of T-cell memory formation after mild COVID-19. MiXCR, run by TCRdb on the 5' RACE reads, gives a single entry per CDR3 protein. Among about 500,000 distinct CDR3 sequences listed, roughly 21% were seen once. Sequencing used PBMCs or a T cell subset sorted from them (not recorded which). The source is an adult woman who had mild COVID-19 (a few samples of this study predate the infection). Cell type and time point are not known.

Only a few counts were recorded for this clonotype. The J gene is TRBJ2-7, the V gene TRBV7-9; 9 bases align to TRBD2. The germline V gene encodes CDR1 SEHNR and CDR2 FQNEAQ (reference sequence). CDR3 length: 14 residues. V lost 3 bases to trimming and J lost 4 bases; unmatched junction nucleotides: 4. The CDR3, as DNA: TGTGCCAGCAGCTTTAAGACTAGCGGTTACGAGCAGTACTTC. Its translation is CASSFKTSGYEQYF.

This chain connects TRBV7-9 to TRBJ1-4; D remains ambiguous. Germline V gene sequence: CDR1 SEHNR, CDR2 FQNEAQ (reference sequence). V lost 6 bases to trimming and J lost 3 bases, with 17 bases between them. The CDR3 spans 16 residues. The CDR3 nucleotides are TGTGCCAGCAGACCCTATACTTGGGCTCCTAATGAAAAACTGTTTTTT. Translating it yields CASRPYTWAPNEKLFF.

This clonotype was seen repeatedly, ten times or more. The V and J genes are TRBV12-3 or TRBV12-4 and TRBJ2-7; D tentatively fits TRBD1 or TRBD2 (5 bases each). CDR3 length: 16 residues. The ends were cut back, 0 bases at V and 5 bases at J, with 17 bases in the middle. This chain's CDR3 is CASSLAPGSRGDEQYF. CDR3 sequence (DNA): TGTGCCAGCAGTTTAGCCCCCGGAAGTCGAGGGGACGAGCAGTACTTC.